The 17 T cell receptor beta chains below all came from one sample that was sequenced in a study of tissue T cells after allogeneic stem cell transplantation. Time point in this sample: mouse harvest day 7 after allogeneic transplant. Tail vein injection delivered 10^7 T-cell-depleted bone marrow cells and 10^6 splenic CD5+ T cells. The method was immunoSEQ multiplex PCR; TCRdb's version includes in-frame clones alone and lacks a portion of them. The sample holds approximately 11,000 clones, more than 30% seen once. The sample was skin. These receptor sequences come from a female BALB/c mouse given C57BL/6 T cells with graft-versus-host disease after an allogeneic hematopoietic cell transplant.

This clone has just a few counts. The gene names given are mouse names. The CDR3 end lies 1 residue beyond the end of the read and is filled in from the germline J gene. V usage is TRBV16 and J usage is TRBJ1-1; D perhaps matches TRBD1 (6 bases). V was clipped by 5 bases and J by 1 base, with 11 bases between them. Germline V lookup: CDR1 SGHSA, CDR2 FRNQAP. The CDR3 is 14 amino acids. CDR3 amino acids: CASSPYRVNTEVFF. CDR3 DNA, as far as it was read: TGTGCAAGCAGCCCGTACAGGGTAAACACAGAAGTCTTC.

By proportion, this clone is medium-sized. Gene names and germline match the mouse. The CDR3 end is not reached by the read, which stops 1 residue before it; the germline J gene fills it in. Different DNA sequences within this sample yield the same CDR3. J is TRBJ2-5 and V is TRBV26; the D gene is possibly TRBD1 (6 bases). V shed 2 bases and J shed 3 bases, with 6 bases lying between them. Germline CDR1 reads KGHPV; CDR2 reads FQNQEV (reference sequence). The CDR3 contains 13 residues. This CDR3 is CASSLGQQDTQYF. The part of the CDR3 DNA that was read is TGTGCCAGCAGTCTGGGACAGCAAGACACCCAGTAC.

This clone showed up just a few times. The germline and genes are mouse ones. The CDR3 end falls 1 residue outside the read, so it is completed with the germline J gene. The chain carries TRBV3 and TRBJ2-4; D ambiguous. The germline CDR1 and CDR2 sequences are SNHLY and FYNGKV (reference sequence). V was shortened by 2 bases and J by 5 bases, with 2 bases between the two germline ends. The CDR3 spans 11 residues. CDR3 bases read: TGTGCCAGCAGCTTAAGAAACACCTTGTAC. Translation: CASSLRNTLY. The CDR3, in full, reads CASSLRNTLYF.

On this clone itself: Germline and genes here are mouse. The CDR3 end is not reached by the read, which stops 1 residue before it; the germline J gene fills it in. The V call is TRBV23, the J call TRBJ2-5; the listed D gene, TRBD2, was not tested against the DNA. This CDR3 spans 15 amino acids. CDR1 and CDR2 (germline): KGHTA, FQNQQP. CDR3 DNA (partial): TGCTCCAGCAGTCCGGGGACTGGGGGGAAAGACACCCAGTAC. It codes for CSSSPGTGGKDTQY. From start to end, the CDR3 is CSSSPGTGGKDTQYF.

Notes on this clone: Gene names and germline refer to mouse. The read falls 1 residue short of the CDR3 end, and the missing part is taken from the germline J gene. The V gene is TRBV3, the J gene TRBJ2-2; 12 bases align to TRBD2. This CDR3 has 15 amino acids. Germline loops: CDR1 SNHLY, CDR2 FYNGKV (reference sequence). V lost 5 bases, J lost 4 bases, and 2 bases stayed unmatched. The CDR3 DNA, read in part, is TGTGCCAGCAGCCCGACTGGGGGGGCCACCGGGCAGCTCTAC. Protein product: CASSPTGGATGQLY. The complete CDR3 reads CASSPTGGATGQLYF.

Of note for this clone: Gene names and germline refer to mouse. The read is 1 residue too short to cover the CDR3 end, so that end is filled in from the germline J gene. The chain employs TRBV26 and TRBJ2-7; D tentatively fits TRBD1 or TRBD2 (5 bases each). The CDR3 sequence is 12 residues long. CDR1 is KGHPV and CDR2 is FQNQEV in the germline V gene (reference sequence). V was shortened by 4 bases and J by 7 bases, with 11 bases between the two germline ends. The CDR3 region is CASSPRGWEQYF. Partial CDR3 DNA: TGTGCCAGCAGTCCTCGGGGCTGGGAACAGTAC.

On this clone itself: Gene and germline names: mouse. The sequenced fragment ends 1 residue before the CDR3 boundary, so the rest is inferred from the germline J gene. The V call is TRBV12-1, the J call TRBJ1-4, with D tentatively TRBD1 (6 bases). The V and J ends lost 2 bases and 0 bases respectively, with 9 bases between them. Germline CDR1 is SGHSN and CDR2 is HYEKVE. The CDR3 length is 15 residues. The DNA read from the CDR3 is TGTGCCAGCTCTCCGGGGACAATTTCCAACGAAAGATTATTT. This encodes CASSPGTISNERLF. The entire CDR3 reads CASSPGTISNERLFF.

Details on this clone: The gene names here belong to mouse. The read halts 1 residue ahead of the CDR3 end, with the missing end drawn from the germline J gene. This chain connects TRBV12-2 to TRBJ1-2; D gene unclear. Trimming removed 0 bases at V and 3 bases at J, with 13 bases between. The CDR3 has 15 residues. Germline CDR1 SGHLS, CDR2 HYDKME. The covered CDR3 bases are TGTGCCAGCTCTCTCGAGGGCAGGCGGGACTCCGACTACACC. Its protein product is CASSLEGRRDSDYT. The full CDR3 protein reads CASSLEGRRDSDYTF.

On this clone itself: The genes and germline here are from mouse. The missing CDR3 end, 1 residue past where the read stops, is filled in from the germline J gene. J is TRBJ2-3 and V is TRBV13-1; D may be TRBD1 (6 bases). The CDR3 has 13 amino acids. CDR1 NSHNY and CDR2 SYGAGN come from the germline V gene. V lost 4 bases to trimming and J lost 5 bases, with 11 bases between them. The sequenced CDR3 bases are TGTGCCAGCAGTCAGGGGAGAGGAGAAACGCTGTAT. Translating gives CASSQGRGETLY. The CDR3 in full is CASSQGRGETLYF.

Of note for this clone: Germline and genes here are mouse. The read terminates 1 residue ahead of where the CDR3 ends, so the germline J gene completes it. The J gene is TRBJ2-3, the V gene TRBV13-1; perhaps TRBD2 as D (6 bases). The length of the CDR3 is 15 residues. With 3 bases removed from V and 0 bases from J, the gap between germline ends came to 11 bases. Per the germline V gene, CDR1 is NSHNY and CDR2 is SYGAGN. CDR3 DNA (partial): TGTGCCAGCAGTGTACTGGGATCTAGTGCAGAAACGCTGTAT. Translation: CASSVLGSSAETLY. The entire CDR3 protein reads CASSVLGSSAETLYF.

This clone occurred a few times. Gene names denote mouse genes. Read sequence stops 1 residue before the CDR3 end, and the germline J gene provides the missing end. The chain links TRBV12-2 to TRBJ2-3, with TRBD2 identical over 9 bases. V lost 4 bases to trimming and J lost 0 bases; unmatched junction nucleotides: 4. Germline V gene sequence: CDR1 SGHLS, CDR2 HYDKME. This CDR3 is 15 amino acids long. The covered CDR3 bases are TGTGCCAGCTCGCACGACTGGGGGAGTGCAGAAACGCTGTAT. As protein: CASSHDWGSAETLY. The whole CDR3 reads CASSHDWGSAETLYF.

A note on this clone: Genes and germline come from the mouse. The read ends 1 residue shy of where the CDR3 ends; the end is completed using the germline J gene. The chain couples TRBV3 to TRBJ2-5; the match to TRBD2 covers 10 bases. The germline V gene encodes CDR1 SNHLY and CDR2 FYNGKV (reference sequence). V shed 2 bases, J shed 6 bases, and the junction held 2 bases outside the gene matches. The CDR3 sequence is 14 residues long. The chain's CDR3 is CASSLLGGLDTQYF. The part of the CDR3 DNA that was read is TGTGCCAGCAGCTTACTGGGGGGGCTGGACACCCAGTAC.

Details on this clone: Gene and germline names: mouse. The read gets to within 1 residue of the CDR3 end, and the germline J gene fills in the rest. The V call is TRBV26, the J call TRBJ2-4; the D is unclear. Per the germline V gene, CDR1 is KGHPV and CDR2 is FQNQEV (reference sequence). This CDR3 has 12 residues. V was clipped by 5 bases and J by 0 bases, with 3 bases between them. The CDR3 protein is CASSESQNTLYF. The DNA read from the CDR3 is TGTGCCAGCAGTGAAAGTCAAAACACCTTGTAC.

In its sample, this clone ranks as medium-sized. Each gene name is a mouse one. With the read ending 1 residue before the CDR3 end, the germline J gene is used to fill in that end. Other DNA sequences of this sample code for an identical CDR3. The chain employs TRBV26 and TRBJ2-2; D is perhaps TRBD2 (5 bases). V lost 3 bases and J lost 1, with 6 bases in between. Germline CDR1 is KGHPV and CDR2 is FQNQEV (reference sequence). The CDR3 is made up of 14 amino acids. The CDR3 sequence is CASSLLGNTGQLYF. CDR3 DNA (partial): TGTGCCAGCAGTCTCCTGGGAAACACCGGGCAGCTCTAC.

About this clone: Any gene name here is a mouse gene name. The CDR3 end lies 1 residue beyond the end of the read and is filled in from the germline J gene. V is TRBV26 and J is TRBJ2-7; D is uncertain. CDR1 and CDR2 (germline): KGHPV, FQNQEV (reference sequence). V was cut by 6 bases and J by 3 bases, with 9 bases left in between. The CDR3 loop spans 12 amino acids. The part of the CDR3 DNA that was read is TGTGCCAGCAGCCAACAAAGCTATGAACAGTAC. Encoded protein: CASSQQSYEQY. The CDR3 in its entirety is CASSQQSYEQYF.

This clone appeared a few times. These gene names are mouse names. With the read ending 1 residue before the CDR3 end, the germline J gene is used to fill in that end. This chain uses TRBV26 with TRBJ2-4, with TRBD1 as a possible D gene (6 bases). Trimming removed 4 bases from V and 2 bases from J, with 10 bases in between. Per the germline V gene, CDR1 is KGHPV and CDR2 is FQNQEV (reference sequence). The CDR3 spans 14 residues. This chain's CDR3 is CASSPGQIQNTLYF. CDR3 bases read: TGTGCCAGCAGTCCGGGACAAATTCAAAACACCTTGTAC.

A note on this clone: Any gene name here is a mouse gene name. The CDR3 bases that were read are TGTGCCAGCAGTCTGAGGGGGAACACCGGGCAGCTCTAC. Its protein is CASSLRGNTGQLY. The whole CDR3 reads CASSLRGNTGQLYF. V gene TRBV26 combines with J gene TRBJ2-2; maybe TRBD1 (6 bases). The read gets to within 1 residue of the CDR3 end, and the germline J gene fills in the rest. Germline V CDR1 and CDR2: KGHPV, FQNQEV (reference sequence). The CDR3 is 14 amino acids. Trimming stripped 2 bases from V and 2 bases from J, with 6 bases between.